What follows is one T cell receptor (beta chain) and its context. Germline V gene data show CDR1 as MDHEN and CDR2 as SYDVKM. This CDR3 contains 15 residues. V dropped 4 bases and J dropped 2 bases, with 14 bases sitting between them. These data come from a study of blood T cell repertoires in COVID-19. Clones were sequenced by immunoSEQ multiplex PCR, and TCRdb holds only the in-frame ones, with some missing. The sample lists 250,000 to 300,000 clones; just over 85% were seen once. The V call is TRBV28, the J call TRBJ1-2; TRBD1 might be the D (5 bases). Material for sequencing was peripheral blood. This clonotype was sampled from a woman aged 30 to 39 with active or convalescent COVID-19. As DNA, the CDR3 is TGTGCCAGCAGTTCACTCAGGGTATTGAACTATGGCTACACCTTC. Protein sequence: CASSSLRVLNYGYTF.